The T cell receptor (beta chain) described here comes from a study of vaccination effects on CD4 cells after COVID-19. Study-wide background: Post-vaccine specimens arrived a median 72 days past the second dose.

A remark on this clone: Its antigen is as yet unknown.

When around 9 days of culture had elapsed, CD4+ T cells were isolated. Vaccination of participants consisted of two doses of either the BNT162b2 or mRNA-1273 vaccine. Both day 3 and day 7 saw half the medium replaced with IL-2 medium. TCRdb keeps only in-frame clones here, not all; method: immunoSEQ multiplex PCR. The top ten clones hold more than 2% of a sample with 66,000 or so clones, over 75% of them seen once. CDR1 and CDR2 (germline): SNHLY, FYNNEI. With 1 base removed from V and 3 bases from J, the gap between germline ends came to 1 base. The CDR3 spans 12 residues. The receptor comes from a human donor who received a COVID-19 vaccine. The J gene is TRBJ1-3, the V gene TRBV2; D ambiguous. The specimen comprised CD4+ T cells from PBMCs cultured without peptide, sampled after COVID-19 vaccination. The CDR3 sequence is CASSEDGNTIYF. CDR3 bases: TGTGCCAGCAGTGAAGATGGAAACACCATATATTTT.